These 10 T cell receptor beta chains were all obtained from the same sample, sequenced in a study of T cell changes during pregnancy in multiple sclerosis. Clones were sequenced by immunoSEQ multiplex PCR, and TCRdb holds only the in-frame ones, with some missing. Among tens of thousands of clones listed, approximately 89% were seen once. The sequenced sample was CD8+ T cells from peripheral blood mononuclear cells, obtained in the first trimester of pregnancy. The receptors stem from a female donor with multiple sclerosis, enrolled in a pregnancy study.

The V call is TRBV5-4, the J call TRBJ2-7; a weak D match, TRBD2 (5 bases). CDR3 size: 15 residues. Germline V gives CDR1 SGHNT, CDR2 YYREEE (reference sequence). V lost 0 bases, J lost 9 bases, and 19 bases lay in between. The CDR3 sequence is CASSLDSGPLWVQYF. CDR3 DNA: TGTGCCAGCAGCTTGGACAGCGGACCCCTGTGGGTGCAGTACTTC. The entire variable domain, with the rest obtained from reference TRBV5-4 and TRBJ2-7, is as follows: ETGVTQSPTHLIKTRGQQVTLRCSSQSGHNTVSWYQQALGQGPQFIFQYYREEENGRGNFPPRFSGLQFPNYSSELNVNALELDDSALYLCASSLDSGPLWVQYFGPGTRLTVT.

V and J are TRBV7-6 and TRBJ2-7; D remains ambiguous. The CDR3 runs to 14 residues. CDR1 and CDR2 (germline): SGHVS, FNYEAQ. V lost 5 bases, J lost 5 bases, and 16 bases lay in between. CDR3 DNA: TGTGCCAGCAGCCCCTCGCGCGGTGGCCACGAGCAGTACTTC. It is translated as CASSPSRGGHEQYF.

The rearrangement uses TRBV4-1 and TRBJ1-2, with unresolved D. Trimming left V 0 bases short and J 4 bases short, with 9 bases between. Germline V gives CDR1 MGHRA, CDR2 YSYEKL. The CDR3 spans 14 residues. The CDR3 loop reads CASSQEVGLYGYTF. As DNA, the CDR3 is TGCGCCAGCAGCCAAGAGGTTGGCCTCTATGGCTACACCTTC.

The chain is built from TRBV4-3 and TRBJ2-1, with 12 bases identical to TRBD2. V shed 4 bases, J shed 8 bases, and the junction held 6 bases outside the gene matches. CDR3 size: 15 residues. CDR1 is LGHNA and CDR2 is YSLEER in the germline V gene. In nucleotides, the CDR3 is TGCGCCAGCAGCCTAGGACTAGCGGGAACGGATGAGCAGTTCTTC. This codes for CASSLGLAGTDEQFF.

This clone was detected only once. This chain connects TRBV7-9 to TRBJ1-2; D ambiguous. Trimming shortened V by 2 bases and J by 4 bases, and 14 bases separated the two germline ends. The germline gives CDR1 SEHNR, CDR2 FQNEAQ (reference sequence). The CDR3 sequence is 15 residues long. The CDR3 nucleotides read TGTGCCAGCAGCTTAAGGCCAGGTGAGCTCTATGGCTACACCTTC. It is translated as CASSLRPGELYGYTF.

By share of the sample, this clone is medium-sized. The gene calls are TRBV6-1 and TRBJ1-5, with 7 bases aligning to TRBD1. Trimming removed 0 bases from V and 5 bases from J; junction bases left unmatched: 7. The CDR3 spans 16 residues. From germline, CDR1 is MNHNS and CDR2 SASEGT. The CDR3 coding sequence is TGTGCCAGCAGTGAAGCATTGGACAGGATCTATCAGCCCCAGCATTTT. Translating it yields CASSEALDRIYQPQHF.

The CDR3 coding sequence is TGTGCCAGCAGCAGACAGAGACTGAAGCCTAACTATGGCTACACCTTC. Protein product: CASSRQRLKPNYGYTF. J is TRBJ1-2 and V is TRBV9; TRBD1 is a possible D gene (5 bases). From germline, CDR1 is SGDLS and CDR2 YYNGEE. Trimming removed 4 bases from V and 0 bases from J, with 16 bases in between. This CDR3 has 16 residues.

This chain links TRBV18 with TRBJ2-5, with D perhaps TRBD1 (6 bases). V dropped 3 bases and J dropped 5 bases, with 13 bases sitting between them. Germline V CDR1 and CDR2: KGHSH, LQKENI. CDR3 length equals 14 residues. CDR3 nucleotide sequence: TGTGCCAGCTCACCGACCCGGACAGCCGAGACCCAGTACTTC. Translating gives CASSPTRTAETQYF.

For this clone: A junction boundary mismatches the germline segment, possibly from a read error. This chain joins TRBV15 and TRBJ2-2; TRBD1 matches 11 bases. The CDR3 has 15 amino acids. Germline lookup yields CDR1 LNHNV and CDR2 YYDKDF (reference sequence). CDR3 amino acids: CATSSPGQGARGAVF. The CDR3 nucleotides are TGTGCCACCAGCAGTCCCGGACAGGGGGCCCGGGGAGCTGTTTTT.

The CDR3 bases are TGTGCCAGTAGTCCAAGACAGACGCAACAAGAGACCCAGTACTTC. The encoded protein is CASSPRQTQQETQYF. The chain is built from TRBV19 and TRBJ2-5; possibly TRBD1 for D (5 bases). There are 15 residues in the CDR3. Trimming shortened V by 5 bases and J by 2 bases, and 15 bases separated the two germline ends. CDR1 and CDR2 (germline): LNHDA, SQIVND (reference sequence).